These T cell receptor beta chains were read from a single sample in a study of OX40 agonist ivuxolimab in advanced cancers. Using immunoSEQ multiplex PCR, the repertoire was profiled, and TCRdb retains in-frame clones only, with some absent. The sample has 65,000 to 100,000 clones, 90% to 95% seen once; the top ten hold around 10%. Sequenced material: CD4+ or CD8+ T cells sorted from blood, taken in a trial of the OX40 agonist ivuxolimab. These receptors were obtained from an adult with an advanced solid tumor such as melanoma, head and neck, liver or kidney cancer. Both conserved end residues are part of each CDR3. D genes are given only for firm matches. For some rows the clone size is stated as once, few or many, or as a class when expanded; others skip it.

j_gene: TRBJ2-1
v_gene: TRBV4-2
abundance: once
d_gene: NA
CDR3nt: TGTGCCAGCAGCCAAGCGCAGGGGATCTACAATGAGCAGTTCTTC
CDR3aa: CASSQAQGIYNEQFF

j_gene: TRBJ2-1
v_gene: TRBV7-2
abundance: NA
d_gene: TRBD1
CDR3nt: TGTGCCAGCAGCTTAGCGGTGACAGGGAGCTCCTACAATGAGCAGTTCTTC
CDR3aa: CASSLAVTGSSYNEQFF

j_gene: TRBJ2-2
v_gene: TRBV5-1
abundance: NA
d_gene: TRBD1
CDR3nt: TGCGCCAGCAGCCAAGGACAGGGATCACGAAGCGGGGAGCTGTTTTTT
CDR3aa: CASSQGQGSRSGELFF

j_gene: TRBJ1-1
v_gene: TRBV19
abundance: NA
d_gene: TRBD1
CDR3nt: TGTGCCAGTAGTATGGGGACAGCCTTCACTGAAGCTTTCTTT
CDR3aa: CASSMGTAFTEAFF

j_gene: TRBJ1-1
v_gene: TRBV10-3
abundance: NA
d_gene: TRBD1
CDR3nt: TGTGCCACCTCGGGACAGGGGGGGACTGAAGCTTTCTTT
CDR3aa: CATSGQGGTEAFF

j_gene: TRBJ2-7
v_gene: TRBV9
abundance: NA
d_gene: NA
CDR3nt: TGTGCCAGCAGCCCCCGTTCGGCGAACACCTACGAGCAGTACTTC
CDR3aa: CASSPRSANTYEQYF

j_gene: TRBJ2-2
v_gene: TRBV5-4
abundance: NA
d_gene: NA
CDR3nt: TGTGCCAGCAGTTCCGACAGCGCCCCGAACACCGGGGAGCTGTTTTTT
CDR3aa: CASSSDSAPNTGELFF

j_gene: TRBJ1-1
v_gene: TRBV9
abundance: NA
d_gene: NA
CDR3nt: TGTGCCAGCAGCGTAGAGGGAGTCAACACTGAAGCTTTCTTT
CDR3aa: CASSVEGVNTEAFF

j_gene: TRBJ2-2
v_gene: TRBV4-3
abundance: once
d_gene: TRBD2
CDR3nt: TGCGCCAGCAGCCAAGAGCTAGCGGGTCACTTGAACACCGGGGAGCTGTTTTTT
CDR3aa: CASSQELAGHLNTGELFF

j_gene: TRBJ1-3
v_gene: TRBV5-1
abundance: NA
d_gene: NA
CDR3nt: TGCGCCAGCAGCTTGGATCCACCAGGCTCTGGAAACACCATATATTTT
CDR3aa: CASSLDPPGSGNTIYF

j_gene: TRBJ2-7
v_gene: TRBV11-2
abundance: NA
d_gene: TRBD1
CDR3nt: TGTGCCAGCAGCTTAGAGGACAGGGCAACCTACGAGCAGTACTTC
CDR3aa: CASSLEDRATYEQYF

j_gene: TRBJ1-2
v_gene: TRBV7-9
abundance: NA
d_gene: TRBD1
CDR3nt: TGTGCCAGCAGCTTAGGGGACAGGGATGGCTACACCTTC
CDR3aa: CASSLGDRDGYTF

j_gene: TRBJ2-7
v_gene: TRBV5-1
abundance: NA
d_gene: NA
CDR3nt: TGCGCCAGCAGCTTTACCGGGGAGCAGTACTTC
CDR3aa: CASSFTGEQYF

j_gene: TRBJ2-7
v_gene: TRBV5-5
abundance: NA
d_gene: NA
CDR3nt: TGTGCCAGCAGCTGGGACACCTACGAGCAGTACTTC
CDR3aa: CASSWDTYEQYF

j_gene: TRBJ1-2
v_gene: TRBV9
abundance: NA
d_gene: NA
CDR3nt: TGTGCCAGCAGCGTAGGGTCGGCTAACTATGGCTACACCTTC
CDR3aa: CASSVGSANYGYTF

j_gene: TRBJ2-7
v_gene: TRBV19
abundance: NA
d_gene: TRBD2
CDR3nt: TGTGCCAGTAGTATGCCCGGGGACTACTACGAGCAGTACTTC
CDR3aa: CASSMPGDYYEQYF

j_gene: TRBJ2-1
v_gene: TRBV6-5
abundance: once
d_gene: NA
CDR3nt: TGTGCCAGCAGTTTCTACAATGAGCAGTTCTTC
CDR3aa: CASSFYNEQFF

j_gene: TRBJ2-7
v_gene: TRBV6-5
abundance: NA
d_gene: NA
CDR3nt: TGTGCCAGCAGTTCCCTTTTAGTTAGCTACGAGCAGTACTTC
CDR3aa: CASSSLLVSYEQYF

j_gene: TRBJ2-5
v_gene: TRBV27
abundance: once
d_gene: TRBD2
CDR3nt: TGTGCCAGCAGTCCACCGGGACTAGACAAAGAGACCCAGTACTTC
CDR3aa: CASSPPGLDKETQYF

j_gene: TRBJ2-7
v_gene: TRBV27
abundance: NA
d_gene: NA
CDR3nt: TGTGCCAGCAGTTTCGGCAGCCTAAGCTACGAGCAGTACTTC
CDR3aa: CASSFGSLSYEQYF

j_gene: TRBJ1-4
v_gene: TRBV7-3
abundance: NA
d_gene: TRBD1
CDR3nt: TGTGCCAGCAGCTCCGCCCAGGGGACAGCGGCGGTTTGGGAAAAACTGTTTTTT
CDR3aa: CASSSAQGTAAVWEKLFF

j_gene: TRBJ2-1
v_gene: TRBV30
abundance: NA
d_gene: NA
CDR3nt: TGTGCCTGGAGTATCCATAGCTCCTACAATGAGCAGTTCTTC
CDR3aa: CAWSIHSSYNEQFF

j_gene: TRBJ2-2
v_gene: TRBV7-2
abundance: NA
d_gene: NA
CDR3nt: TGTGCCAGCAGCCAGACCTGGACCACCGGGGAGCTGTTTTTT
CDR3aa: CASSQTWTTGELFF

j_gene: TRBJ2-7
v_gene: TRBV7-2
abundance: NA
d_gene: NA
CDR3nt: TGTGCCAGCAGCTTAGAACTAGGGATTTCCTACGAGCAGTACTTC
CDR3aa: CASSLELGISYEQYF

j_gene: TRBJ1-1
v_gene: TRBV7-9
abundance: NA
d_gene: NA
CDR3nt: TGTGCCAGCAGTTCATCCCGGGGGCGCCGGACTGAAGCTTTCTTT
CDR3aa: CASSSSRGRRTEAFF

j_gene: TRBJ1-1
v_gene: TRBV19
abundance: NA
d_gene: NA
CDR3nt: TGTGCCAGTAGTATATCGCCCCTGGGGTTGGCTTTCTTT
CDR3aa: CASSISPLGLAFF

j_gene: TRBJ2-2
v_gene: TRBV4-2
abundance: NA
d_gene: NA
CDR3nt: TGTGCCAGCAGCCAAGATGGCGAGGTGAACACCGGGGAGCTGTTTTTT
CDR3aa: CASSQDGEVNTGELFF

j_gene: TRBJ2-3
v_gene: TRBV4-3
abundance: NA
d_gene: TRBD2
CDR3nt: TGCGCCAGCAGCCAAGACCTAGCGGGAGGCTTCACTAGCACAGATACGCAGTATTTT
CDR3aa: CASSQDLAGGFTSTDTQYF

j_gene: TRBJ2-7
v_gene: TRBV6-5
abundance: NA
d_gene: NA
CDR3nt: TGTGCCACCTCGGGACGGTACTACGAGCAGTACTTC
CDR3aa: CATSGRYYEQYF

j_gene: TRBJ2-3
v_gene: TRBV18
abundance: NA
d_gene: TRBD1
CDR3nt: TGTGCCAGCTCACCGGACAGGGGAAGTGATACGCAGTATTTT
CDR3aa: CASSPDRGSDTQYF

j_gene: TRBJ2-7
v_gene: TRBV7-6
abundance: NA
d_gene: TRBD1
CDR3nt: TGTGCCAGCAGCTCATCTGTTTCCGGGACAGGGACCGCCGAGCAGTACTTC
CDR3aa: CASSSSVSGTGTAEQYF

j_gene: TRBJ2-3
v_gene: TRBV9
abundance: NA
d_gene: NA
CDR3nt: TGTGCCAGCAGCGTTAGTGCCGCTCAAGGGGATACGCAGTATTTT
CDR3aa: CASSVSAAQGDTQYF

j_gene: TRBJ2-1
v_gene: TRBV7-9
abundance: NA
d_gene: NA
CDR3nt: TGTGCCAGCAGCTTAGCGCTTGGAGGGTGGGAGGATGAGCAGTTCTTC
CDR3aa: CASSLALGGWEDEQFF

j_gene: TRBJ2-1
v_gene: TRBV6-5
abundance: NA
d_gene: NA
CDR3nt: TGTGCCAGCAGTTACCCGGAGGCCTCCTACAATGAGCAGTTCTTC
CDR3aa: CASSYPEASYNEQFF

j_gene: TRBJ1-2
v_gene: TRBV27
abundance: NA
d_gene: NA
CDR3nt: TGTGCCAGCAGCCAATCCGGGACGGCCTATGGCTACACCTTC
CDR3aa: CASSQSGTAYGYTF

j_gene: TRBJ2-5
v_gene: TRBV2
abundance: NA
d_gene: NA
CDR3nt: TGTGCCAGCAGCCCCGCAAACGGGGAGACCCAGTACTTC
CDR3aa: CASSPANGETQYF

j_gene: TRBJ1-1
v_gene: TRBV4-2
abundance: NA
d_gene: NA
CDR3nt: TGTGCCAGCAGTGGGGGCGGGGACCCCAGCGAAGCTTTCTTT
CDR3aa: CASSGGGDPSEAFF

j_gene: TRBJ1-2
v_gene: TRBV11-2
abundance: NA
d_gene: NA
CDR3nt: TGTGCCAGCAGCTTAGTAGGGGATGAGGGATCCGGCTACACCTTC
CDR3aa: CASSLVGDEGSGYTF

j_gene: TRBJ2-1
v_gene: TRBV19
abundance: NA
d_gene: NA
CDR3nt: TGTGCCAGTAGTATAGATTCAACCTACAATGAGCAGTTCTTC
CDR3aa: CASSIDSTYNEQFF

j_gene: TRBJ1-5
v_gene: TRBV19
abundance: NA
d_gene: NA
CDR3nt: TGTGCCAGTAGTATGGGTCGTCGGCGTTCTAGCAATCAGCCCCAGCATTTT
CDR3aa: CASSMGRRRSSNQPQHF

j_gene: TRBJ1-5
v_gene: TRBV7-9
abundance: few
d_gene: NA
CDR3nt: TGTGCCAGCAGCAGGGAAAATCAGCCCCAGCATTTT
CDR3aa: CASSRENQPQHF

j_gene: TRBJ1-4
v_gene: TRBV5-6
abundance: NA
d_gene: NA
CDR3nt: TGTGCCAGCAGCCTCGGTGGGGGCTCAGGAGAAAAACTGTTTTTT
CDR3aa: CASSLGGGSGEKLFF

j_gene: TRBJ1-5
v_gene: TRBV21-1
abundance: NA
d_gene: NA
CDR3nt: TGTGCCAGCCATACTCGGGGGTTTAGCAATCAGCCCCAGCATTTT
CDR3aa: CASHTRGFSNQPQHF

j_gene: TRBJ2-7
v_gene: TRBV4-1
abundance: NA
d_gene: NA
CDR3nt: TGCGCCAGCAGCCAAGGGACGTCCTACGAGCAGTACTTC
CDR3aa: CASSQGTSYEQYF

j_gene: TRBJ1-3
v_gene: TRBV11-2
abundance: NA
d_gene: NA
CDR3nt: TGTGCCAGCAGCTTAGGCGGGAACTCTGGAAACACCATATATTTT
CDR3aa: CASSLGGNSGNTIYF

j_gene: TRBJ2-3
v_gene: TRBV7-9
abundance: NA
d_gene: TRBD2
CDR3nt: TGTGCCAGCAGCTTAGTATCTAGCGGTAGCACAGATACGCAGTATTTT
CDR3aa: CASSLVSSGSTDTQYF

j_gene: TRBJ1-5
v_gene: TRBV6-5
abundance: NA
d_gene: TRBD1
CDR3nt: TGTGCCAGCAGTTTATCAGGGGGCCGGAGCAATCAGCCCCAGCATTTT
CDR3aa: CASSLSGGRSNQPQHF

j_gene: TRBJ2-7
v_gene: TRBV5-6
abundance: NA
d_gene: NA
CDR3nt: TGTGCCAGCAGCTTGACAGGGCGTTCCTACGAGCAGTACTTC
CDR3aa: CASSLTGRSYEQYF

j_gene: TRBJ1-1
v_gene: TRBV7-9
abundance: NA
d_gene: NA
CDR3nt: TGTGCCAGCAGCCCCGCGGGGGACGCTGAAGCTTTCTTT
CDR3aa: CASSPAGDAEAFF

j_gene: TRBJ2-7
v_gene: TRBV6-1
abundance: NA
d_gene: NA
CDR3nt: TGTGCCAGCAGTGACCGGGGGCTCGAGCAGTACTTC
CDR3aa: CASSDRGLEQYF

j_gene: TRBJ2-3
v_gene: TRBV13
abundance: NA
d_gene: NA
CDR3nt: TGTGCCAGCAGCGCGCGCAGGTCAGGGGGGGCAGATACGCAGTATTTT
CDR3aa: CASSARRSGGADTQYF

j_gene: TRBJ2-7
v_gene: TRBV28
abundance: NA
d_gene: TRBD2
CDR3nt: TGTGCCAGCAACCCACTTGAATCCCATCTAGCGGGAGAGGGAAGGTACTACGAGCAGTACTTC
CDR3aa: CASNPLESHLAGEGRYYEQYF

j_gene: TRBJ2-3
v_gene: TRBV27
abundance: NA
d_gene: TRBD2
CDR3nt: TGTGCCAGCAGTCCATGGACTAGCGGGGGGGCGGGAGATACGCAGTATTTT
CDR3aa: CASSPWTSGGAGDTQYF

j_gene: TRBJ1-2
v_gene: TRBV19
abundance: few
d_gene: NA
CDR3nt: TGTGCCAGTAGTCCCTCGACTACCTATGGCTACACCTTC
CDR3aa: CASSPSTTYGYTF

j_gene: TRBJ1-2
v_gene: TRBV15
abundance: NA
d_gene: NA
CDR3nt: TGTGCCACCAGCAGAGATAGCCCAGGGGCCTATGGCTACACCTTC
CDR3aa: CATSRDSPGAYGYTF